This TCR beta chain was identified in a study of cytomegalovirus exposure and HLA in healthy donors. Everyone who donated was a healthy bone marrow donor. Germline assignment: CDR1 SGDLS and CDR2 YYNGEE. Trimming removed 4 bases from V and 2 bases from J; junction bases left unmatched: 15. This CDR3 has 17 amino acids. Primers: 60 Vbeta forward and 13 Jbeta reverse. Only in-frame clones appear in the TCRdb table, and some are missing; sequencing was by immunoSEQ multiplex PCR. The sample yields about 150,000 clones, of which the top ten take up around 1.9%. This TCR was recovered from a young man in good health and CMV-seronegative. The V call is TRBV9, the J call TRBJ2-7; 7 bases line up with TRBD2. Sequenced material: PBMCs. The chain's CDR3 is CASSPRGAGLAAYEQYF. CDR3 sequence (DNA): TGTGCCAGCAGCCCTCGCGGGGCTGGGCTAGCGGCCTACGAGCAGTACTTC.